The sequence of this TCR beta chain was determined in a study of shared clonotypes between healthy human individuals. Overall study context: Each donor's CD8 memory used one plate, CD8 naive two, each CD4 subset three. General study results and limits: The researchers took only blood, and tissue repertoires probably look different. Non-shared clonotypes showed lower generation probabilities than clonotypes common to all four donors.

The CDR3 loop spans 12 amino acids. Looked up from germline, CDR1 is SEHNR and CDR2 is FQNEAQ (reference sequence). Every immunoSEQ plate was one replicate of a subset's evenly spread DNA. TCRdb's table, derived via immunoSEQ multiplex PCR, lists solely in-frame clones and lacks some. The data contain approximately 740,000 clones, about 91% of them singletons. Naivety among CD8 cells was defined by CD45RO negativity and positive CCR7 selection, thereby excluding terminally differentiated effector memory CD45RA+ cells. This clone was observed a few times. Its antigen is undetermined. At one end the junction does not follow the germline gene, possibly because of a read error.

The chain links TRBV7-9 to TRBJ2-7; D not resolved. Sequenced: naive CD8+ T cells sorted from blood. The receptor comes from a man aged 30 to 39 in good health. CDR3 region: CASSSHRSVPQF. CDR3 nucleotide sequence: TGTGCCAGCAGCTCCCACCGGAGCGTACCACAATTC.